This is a list of T cell receptor beta chains from one sample in a study of PD-L1 blockade in urothelial cancer. The method was immunoSEQ multiplex PCR; TCRdb's version includes in-frame clones alone and lacks a portion of them. The sample yields 68,000 or so clones, 80% to 90% seen once. The specimen comprised PBMCs, sampled around atezolizumab (anti-PD-L1) treatment. The receptor set was obtained from a man aged 65-85 years with urothelial cancer. Each CDR3 is given with its conserved first and last residue. A D gene is named only where the DNA matches it firmly. Not every row has a clone size; where given, it reads once, few, many or a size class.

V gene: TRBV23-1
clone size: -
D gene: TRBD2
J gene: TRBJ2-3
CDR3 DNA: TGCGCCAGCAGTACCGGGACTAGCGGGACAGATACGCAGTATTTT
CDR3 protein: CASSTGTSGTDTQYF

V gene: TRBV11-3
clone size: -
D gene: TRBD2
J gene: TRBJ2-1
CDR3 DNA: TGTGCCAGCAGCTCCTCAGCCGCGGGAGACTACAATGAGCAGTTCTTC
CDR3 protein: CASSSSAAGDYNEQFF

V gene: TRBV7-3
clone size: -
D gene: -
J gene: TRBJ2-5
CDR3 DNA: TGTGCCAGCAGCTTAAGGGGCCCTGGGGAGACCCAGTACTTC
CDR3 protein: CASSLRGPGETQYF

V gene: TRBV6-1
clone size: -
D gene: -
J gene: TRBJ2-4
CDR3 DNA: TGTGCCAGCAGTGGGACTGTGGGACTAGCCAAAAACATTCAGTACTTC
CDR3 protein: CASSGTVGLAKNIQYF

V gene: TRBV19
clone size: -
D gene: -
J gene: TRBJ2-7
CDR3 DNA: TGTGCCAGTAGCAAACCCGGGAGATACGAGCAGTACTTC
CDR3 protein: CASSKPGRYEQYF

V gene: TRBV7-8
clone size: few
D gene: TRBD1
J gene: TRBJ1-4
CDR3 DNA: TGTGCCAGCAGCCCCGTCCGCGGACAGGGTGGAGGAAAACTGTTTTTT
CDR3 protein: CASSPVRGQGGGKLFF

V gene: TRBV6-5
clone size: once
D gene: TRBD1
J gene: TRBJ1-1
CDR3 DNA: TGTGCCAGCAGTTCATCCCGGGACAGGGGGGGAGCTTTCTTT
CDR3 protein: CASSSSRDRGGAFF

V gene: TRBV9
clone size: -
D gene: TRBD1
J gene: TRBJ2-4
CDR3 DNA: TGTGCCAGCAGCGTAGGGGACAGGTTGGTCAAAAACATTCAGTACTTC
CDR3 protein: CASSVGDRLVKNIQYF

V gene: TRBV18
clone size: -
D gene: -
J gene: TRBJ2-2
CDR3 DNA: TGTGCCAGCTCACCACAATCCCCAGGACAGAAGGCCGGGGAGCTGTTTTTT
CDR3 protein: CASSPQSPGQKAGELFF

V gene: TRBV9
clone size: once
D gene: -
J gene: TRBJ2-5
CDR3 DNA: TGTGCCAGCAGCGTAGAGATGGGGGGGCGGCGGGAGACCCAGTACTTC
CDR3 protein: CASSVEMGGRRETQYF

V gene: TRBV5-1
clone size: once
D gene: TRBD2
J gene: TRBJ2-1
CDR3 DNA: TGCGCCAGCAGCTCCTCCCTCGGGACTAGCGGCCCCTACGGATACAATGAGCAGTTCTTC
CDR3 protein: CASSSSLGTSGPYGYNEQFF

V gene: TRBV6-5
clone size: -
D gene: TRBD1
J gene: TRBJ1-2
CDR3 DNA: TGTGCCAGCAGTACAGGGACAGGGGGACACTATGGCTACACCTTC
CDR3 protein: CASSTGTGGHYGYTF

V gene: TRBV29-1
clone size: -
D gene: -
J gene: TRBJ2-2
CDR3 DNA: TGCAGCGCGGGTGGGGCAGTGGGCACCGGGGAGCTGTTTTTT
CDR3 protein: CSAGGAVGTGELFF

V gene: TRBV11-2
clone size: -
D gene: -
J gene: TRBJ2-7
CDR3 DNA: TGTGCCAGCAGCTCGAGTTACAGGACGGAAACCTACGAGCAGTACTTC
CDR3 protein: CASSSSYRTETYEQYF

V gene: TRBV5-1
clone size: -
D gene: -
J gene: TRBJ2-2
CDR3 DNA: TGCGCCAGCAGCTCCCCTCGAGGGAGGATCGGGGAGCTGTTTTTT
CDR3 protein: CASSSPRGRIGELFF

V gene: TRBV30
clone size: -
D gene: TRBD2
J gene: TRBJ2-1
CDR3 DNA: TGTGCCTGGACCCCGGGACTAGCGGCGTACAATGAGCAGTTCTTC
CDR3 protein: CAWTPGLAAYNEQFF